The following is a T cell receptor (beta chain) sequence with its context. The antigen is undetermined. V was cut by 3 bases and J by 0 bases, with 12 bases left in between. The CDR3 contains 16 residues. Looked up from germline, CDR1 is LNHDA and CDR2 is SQIVND (reference sequence). The PCR made use of 60 Vbeta and 13 Jbeta primers. Repertoires were generated with immunoSEQ multiplex PCR, while TCRdb's copy carries only in-frame clones and drops some. This sample has 140,000 to 150,000 clones, with around three quarters found just once. This entry belongs to a study of cytomegalovirus exposure and HLA in healthy donors. Findings and limits, study-wide: Sequencing probably produced one cluster of sequence variants that were highly shared. In a later analysis, TCR beta V- and J-gene trimming showed a link to a missense DCLRE1C variant.

This receptor was taken from a woman younger than 35 in good health and CMV-seropositive. Input material: PBMCs. V usage is TRBV19 and J usage is TRBJ2-4, with D possibly TRBD2 on 5 matching bases. Here the CDR3 DNA reads TGTGCCAGTAGTATGACGGGTCGGGGAGCCAAAAACATTCAGTACTTC. Its translation: CASSMTGRGAKNIQYF.